This T cell receptor (beta chain) was retrieved from a study of T cell responses to AZD1222 COVID-19 vaccine. General study results and limits: Repertoire collection took place solely once the T cell response had peaked.

Of note for this clone: Its specificity is not known.

Assay used: immunoSEQ multiplex PCR; TCRdb lists only in-frame clones, some missing. This sample carries around 94,000 clones, roughly 88% of them seen once, and the ten largest clones take about 19%. Trimming removed 0 bases from V and 7 bases from J, with 15 bases in between. CDR1 and CDR2 from the germline V gene are LNHNV and YYDKDF (reference sequence). This CDR3 spans 15 amino acids. The sequencing used peripheral blood, collected on day 0 of AZD1222 vaccination. The V gene is TRBV15, the J gene TRBJ1-1; D not resolved. The receptor's source is an adult in good health. The CDR3 reads CATSRDPGGSSEAFF. The CDR3 DNA reads as TGTGCCACCAGCAGAGATCCGGGCGGCTCTAGTGAAGCTTTCTTT.